This record looks at one T cell receptor (beta chain) sequence and its context. Its cognate antigen is unknown. Repertoires were generated with immunoSEQ multiplex PCR, while TCRdb's copy carries only in-frame clones and drops some. The table shows approximately 73,000 clones, with about 84% occurring only once. The germline V gene encodes CDR1 SGDLS and CDR2 YYNGEE. This CDR3 is 13 amino acids long. V was trimmed by 0 bases and J by 3 bases, leaving 4 bases between them. The sample is drawn from a study of T cell responses to AZD1222 COVID-19 vaccine. Notes on the study in general: Repertoire collection took place solely once the T cell response had peaked. Within unmutated variant regions lay the reported targets of nearly half of spike-specific TCRs. Dominant at 160-218 and 743-854, vaccine-associated CD4 TCRs also spanned spike. The sample set comprised mostly white British donors with more females, and clonal diversity was possibly underestimated.

The chain recombines TRBV9 with TRBJ2-1; D is ambiguous. The source is an adult in good health. This specimen consisted of peripheral blood, obtained on day 0 of AZD1222 vaccination. Here the CDR3 DNA reads TGTGCCAGCAGCGTAGCGGACTACAATGAGCAGTTCTTC. As protein: CASSVADYNEQFF.